This is a list of T cell receptor beta chains from one sample in a study of blood T cells in healthy people across ages. Each CDR3 protein is one row after TCRdb ran MiXCR on the 5' RACE reads. The sample lists about 930,000 distinct CDR3 sequences; 25% to 30% were seen once. The same sample was also used in a study of T cells of mothers and their children.

Sequencing was performed on blood. The receptors here all came from a woman aged 40 to 50 in good health. CDR3s include the opening cysteine and the closing phenylalanine or tryptophan. A D gene is named only where the DNA matches it firmly. The size field is filled for only some rows; it gives once, few, many or a size class.

j_call: TRBJ2-1
d_call: TRBD2
clone_size: .
v_call: TRBV5-1
cdr3_nt: TGCGCCGGCAGCTCGAGACCTAGCGGGGTATACAATGAGCAGTTCTTC
cdr3_aa: CAGSSRPSGVYNEQFF

j_call: TRBJ2-7
d_call: .
clone_size: many
v_call: TRBV9
cdr3_nt: TGTGCCAGCAGCGTAGCTGGCGGGGACAACGAGCAGTACTTC
cdr3_aa: CASSVAGGDNEQYF

j_call: TRBJ2-5
d_call: TRBD2
clone_size: .
v_call: TRBV29-1
cdr3_nt: TGCGGCGTCGCCCCGGGGGGGCGGGGAGAGACCCAGTACTTC
cdr3_aa: CGVAPGGRGETQYF

j_call: TRBJ2-3
d_call: TRBD1
clone_size: many
v_call: TRBV28
cdr3_nt: TGTGCCAGCAGTTTCCGGGACAGACCAACAGATACGCAGTATTTT
cdr3_aa: CASSFRDRPTDTQYF

j_call: TRBJ2-1
d_call: .
clone_size: many
v_call: TRBV15
cdr3_nt: TGTGCCACCAGCAGAGTCACAGGGCCCCAGGGTGAGCAGTTCTTC
cdr3_aa: CATSRVTGPQGEQFF

j_call: TRBJ2-1
d_call: TRBD1
clone_size: few
v_call: TRBV24-1
cdr3_nt: TGTGCCACCAGTGGGGACAGGTCCTACAATGAGCAGTTCTTC
cdr3_aa: CATSGDRSYNEQFF

j_call: TRBJ1-1
d_call: .
clone_size: once
v_call: TRBV20-1
cdr3_nt: TGCAGTGCTAGGGAGTACGGGCACACTGAAGCTTTCTTT
cdr3_aa: CSAREYGHTEAFF

j_call: TRBJ1-1
d_call: .
clone_size: .
v_call: TRBV13
cdr3_nt: TGTGCCAGCAGCGGCCACCCGGGACAAAGAATGAACACTGAAGCTTTCTTT
cdr3_aa: CASSGHPGQRMNTEAFF

j_call: TRBJ2-5
d_call: TRBD2
clone_size: few
v_call: TRBV2
cdr3_nt: TGTGCCAGCAGGGTCCGACTAGCGCCCGAGAGTACCCAGTACTTC
cdr3_aa: CASRVRLAPESTQYF

j_call: TRBJ1-5
d_call: .
clone_size: few
v_call: TRBV3-1
cdr3_nt: TGTGCCAGCAGCCAAGAAGGGATTTATCAGCCCCAGCATTTT
cdr3_aa: CASSQEGIYQPQHF

j_call: TRBJ1-2
d_call: .
clone_size: once
v_call: TRBV19
cdr3_nt: TGTGCCAGCCATAGGGACACTTTAGAAGGCTACACCTTC
cdr3_aa: CASHRDTLEGYTF

j_call: TRBJ2-5
d_call: TRBD2
clone_size: many
v_call: TRBV7-2
cdr3_nt: TGTGCCAGCAGCACCCTAGCGGGGGCAGGGGAGACCCAGTACTTC
cdr3_aa: CASSTLAGAGETQYF

j_call: TRBJ2-1
d_call: TRBD2
clone_size: .
v_call: TRBV20-1
cdr3_nt: TGCAGTGCTAGATGGGCTAGCGGGGGGGCCCATGAGCAGTTCTTC
cdr3_aa: CSARWASGGAHEQFF

j_call: TRBJ2-1
d_call: .
clone_size: few
v_call: TRBV20-1
cdr3_nt: TGCAGTGCTAGACGAGGTCGGGGGGCTTCTAATGAGCAGTTCTTC
cdr3_aa: CSARRGRGASNEQFF

j_call: TRBJ2-2
d_call: .
clone_size: .
v_call: TRBV6-5
cdr3_nt: TGTGCCAGCAGTTACTCAGGGTTCGGGGAGCTGTTTTTT
cdr3_aa: CASSYSGFGELFF

j_call: TRBJ2-1
d_call: TRBD2
clone_size: .
v_call: TRBV5-4
cdr3_nt: TGTGCCAGCAGCCCAGGACTAGCGGGGGCAGACAATGAGCAGTTCTTC
cdr3_aa: CASSPGLAGADNEQFF

j_call: TRBJ1-2
d_call: .
clone_size: .
v_call: TRBV12-3/TRBV12-4
cdr3_nt: TGTGCCAGCAGTTCCAGCTATGGCTGCACCTTC
cdr3_aa: CASSSSYGCTF

j_call: TRBJ2-4
d_call: TRBD2
clone_size: .
v_call: TRBV7-2
cdr3_nt: TGTGTCAGCAGCTCAGCGCTGGAGCGGGGGAGTCTTCGAGCCAAAAACATTCAGTACTTC
cdr3_aa: CVSSSALERGSLRAKNIQYF

j_call: TRBJ2-2
d_call: TRBD2
clone_size: once
v_call: TRBV6-2/TRBV6-3
cdr3_nt: TGTGCCAGCAGTTTCGTACCATCTAGCGGGGGGCACACCGGGGAGCTGTTTTTT
cdr3_aa: CASSFVPSSGGHTGELFF

j_call: TRBJ2-3
d_call: TRBD2
clone_size: .
v_call: TRBV28
cdr3_nt: TGTGCCAGCAAAGCGGGGGGCACAGATACGCAGTATTTT
cdr3_aa: CASKAGGTDTQYF

j_call: TRBJ2-1
d_call: TRBD2
clone_size: .
v_call: TRBV14
cdr3_nt: TGTGCCAGCAGCCAAGATAAATGGTGGGGGGGTCAATCGAGTGAGCAGTTCTTC
cdr3_aa: CASSQDKWWGGQSSEQFF

j_call: TRBJ2-5
d_call: .
clone_size: .
v_call: TRBV20-1
cdr3_nt: TGCAGTGTTTCTCGGTTATCTGGGACGTTTTGGAGGGATGAGCAGTACTTC
cdr3_aa: CSVSRLSGTFWRDEQYF

j_call: TRBJ2-1
d_call: .
clone_size: few
v_call: TRBV15
cdr3_nt: TGTGCCACCCGCAGCGGGTGGGGACAATGGGAGCAGTTCTTC
cdr3_aa: CATRSGWGQWEQFF

j_call: TRBJ1-4
d_call: TRBD1
clone_size: .
v_call: TRBV29-1
cdr3_nt: TGCAGCGTTGAAGGCCAGGGGGAAGAAAAACTGTTTTTT
cdr3_aa: CSVEGQGEEKLFF

j_call: TRBJ1-1
d_call: .
clone_size: .
v_call: TRBV30
cdr3_nt: TGTGCCTGGAGTAATGGGCCGAACACTGAAGCTTTCTTT
cdr3_aa: CAWSNGPNTEAFF

j_call: TRBJ1-2
d_call: .
clone_size: few
v_call: TRBV7-9
cdr3_nt: TGTGCCAGCAGCTCGGCGGGGGCGAGATCTGGCTACACCTTC
cdr3_aa: CASSSAGARSGYTF